The T cell receptor beta chain described here comes from a study of blood T cell repertoires in COVID-19. As for the study in general: Sources were T cells, B-cell-depleted T cells, or PBMCs; the material itself was cDNA or gDNA.

CDR1 and CDR2 from the germline V gene are SGDLS and YYNGEE. V was trimmed by 2 bases and J by 9 bases, leaving 17 bases between them. The CDR3 length is 14 residues. Per the original data handling: For nucleated cells, counts were estimated from reference gene primer amplification. TCRdb's table, derived via immunoSEQ multiplex PCR, lists solely in-frame clones and lacks some. Clone size and V and J calls were adopted from that table, with D and trimming inferred from the DNA. The data contain some 460,000 clones, around 90% of them singletons. Participants were aged about 18 to 90 years, lived in about 26 US areas, and enrolled virtually. Cohorts were based on clinical histories the participants reported.

The rearrangement joins TRBV9 to TRBJ1-2; a possible D gene is TRBD1 (6 bases). The sequence came from a woman aged 18-30 years with acute COVID-19. Sequencing was done on a sample of PBMCs or T cells enriched from blood (not recorded which). The CDR3 is CASSVSSGVVRYTF. The CDR3 nucleotides are TGTGCCAGCAGCGTCTCGTCAGGGGTTGTTCGCTACACCTTC. The full variable domain, rest sourced from reference TRBV9 and TRBJ1-2, is DSGVTQTPKHLITATGQRVTLRCSPRSGDLSVYWYQQSLDQGLQFLIQYYNGEERAKGNILERFSAQQFPDLHSELNLSSLELGDSALYFCASSVSSGVVRYTFGSGTRLTVV.